Listed below are T cell receptor beta chains from one sample, sequenced in a study of control samples from healthy donors and cancer patients. Here immunoSEQ multiplex PCR was the method, and the copy in TCRdb shows in-frame clones only, minus some. The table lists around 150,000 clones, roughly nine tenths of them singletons. Input material: blood. The source is a man aged 30 to 39 in good health. The conserved cysteine and the conserved F or W are not part of the CDR3 here.

j_gene	v_gene	CDR3aa
TRBJ2-1	TRBV5-1	ASSSIAGQNNEQF
TRBJ2-7	TRBV4-1	ASSHGPPGSRGYEQY
TRBJ1-2	TRBV27	ASSFDSTYGYT
TRBJ2-2	TRBV5-1	ASSLARETGELF
TRBJ1-1	TRBV27	ASSRDRTNTEAF
TRBJ2-5	TRBV19	ASSSYMGWETQY
TRBJ1-1	TRBV4-3	ASSQEAEKEAF
TRBJ2-3	TRBV9	ASSGIQGSDTQY
TRBJ1-5	TRBV7-2	ASSTQGARNQPQH
TRBJ2-7	TRBV14	ASSPGAYEQY